What follows are 7 T cell receptor beta chains derived from one specimen sequenced in a study of T cells in Graves' hyperthyroidism and ophthalmopathy. Amplified regions were TCR beta CDR3 sequences from RNA transcripts. With the HTBI primer set, the TCR CDR3 went through a first round of RT-PCR. TCRdb reprocessed the multiplex PCR reads with MiXCR, giving one entry per CDR3 protein. The sample has more than 300,000 distinct CDR3 sequences, 17% seen once. The sequencing sample was made of blood. The receptors shown here come from a woman aged 25-40 years with Graves' hyperthyroidism that later progressed to Graves' ophthalmopathy.

The chain uses TRBV28 and TRBJ2-2; TRBD1 is a possible D gene (5 bases). This CDR3 comprises 15 residues. Germline CDR1 MDHEN, CDR2 SYDVKM. The germline V and J ends were trimmed by 5 bases and 5 bases, with 15 bases remaining between them. The CDR3 sequence: CASSIYRGQTGELFF. The CDR3 region has the DNA TGTGCCAGCAGTATCTACCGAGGACAAACCGGGGAGCTGTTTTTT.

The chain employs TRBV20-1 and TRBJ2-2, with TRBD2 matching over 8 bases. The V segment lost 3 bases and the J segment 9 bases; nucleotides outside the gene matches: 6. This CDR3 is 13 amino acids long. The germline V gene encodes CDR1 DFQATT and CDR2 SNEGSKA (reference sequence). CDR3: CSASPTSDRELFF. The CDR3 DNA is TGCAGTGCTAGTCCGACTAGCGACCGGGAGCTGTTTTTT.

V and J are TRBV27 and TRBJ2-4; no clear D gene. This CDR3 contains 13 residues. Per germline, CDR1 MNHEY and CDR2 SMNVEV (reference sequence). Trimming took 5 bases from V and 9 from J, leaving 14 bases between them. The CDR3 DNA follows: TGTGCCAGCAGTCCAGAGATAGGTGGCATTCAGTACTTC. Protein product: CASSPEIGGIQYF.

This clonotype was seen a few times. This sequence joins TRBV5-1 and TRBJ2-7; tentatively, D is TRBD1 or TRBD2 (6 bases each). Germline V gene lookup returns CDR1 SGHRS and CDR2 YFSETQ. Between the trimmed V and J ends, which lost 4 bases and 7 bases, there was a span of 21 bases. This CDR3 region has 15 residues. This CDR3 is CASSRGGRAGEEQYF. The CDR3 nucleotides read TGCGCCAGCAGCCGGGGAGGTCGGGCAGGGGAGGAGCAGTACTTC.

This clonotype was picked up a small number of times. V is TRBV5-1 and J is TRBJ2-1, with 11 bases that match TRBD2. J lost 4 bases, V lost 5 bases, and 11 bases had no gene match. Germline CDR1 SGHRS, CDR2 YFSETQ. The CDR3 length is 17 residues. The CDR3: CASRRPTSGVDYNEQFF. CDR3 in DNA: TGCGCCAGCAGGCGACCGACTAGCGGGGTAGATTACAATGAGCAGTTCTTC. The full variable domain, completed using reference TRBV5-1 and TRBJ2-1, is KAGVTQTPRYLIKTRGQQVTLSCSPISGHRSVSWYQQTPGQGLQFLFEYFSETQRNKGNFPGRFSGRQFSNSRSEMNVSTLELGDSALYLCASRRPTSGVDYNEQFFGPGTRLTVL.

In this sample, this clonotype turned up many times. The chain employs TRBV2 and TRBJ2-3, with TRBD1 matching 8 bases. Germline loops: CDR1 SNHLY, CDR2 FYNNEI. Trimming cost V 5 bases and J 3 bases; bases outside gene matches: 7. The CDR3 is 15 residues long. The CDR3 spells CASSFDRGSTDTQYF. The CDR3 nucleotides are TGTGCCAGCAGTTTTGACAGGGGTTCGACAGATACGCAGTATTTT.

The V and J genes are TRBV12-3 or TRBV12-4 and TRBJ2-7, with TRBD2 identical over 9 bases. The J segment lost 5 bases and the V segment lost 5 bases, leaving 10 bases of the junction unmatched. The CDR3 is 15 residues long. In nucleotides, the CDR3 is TGTGCCAGCAGTGAAAGGCGGGAGGGCAGGAACGAGCAGTACTTC. Amino acids: CASSERREGRNEQYF.